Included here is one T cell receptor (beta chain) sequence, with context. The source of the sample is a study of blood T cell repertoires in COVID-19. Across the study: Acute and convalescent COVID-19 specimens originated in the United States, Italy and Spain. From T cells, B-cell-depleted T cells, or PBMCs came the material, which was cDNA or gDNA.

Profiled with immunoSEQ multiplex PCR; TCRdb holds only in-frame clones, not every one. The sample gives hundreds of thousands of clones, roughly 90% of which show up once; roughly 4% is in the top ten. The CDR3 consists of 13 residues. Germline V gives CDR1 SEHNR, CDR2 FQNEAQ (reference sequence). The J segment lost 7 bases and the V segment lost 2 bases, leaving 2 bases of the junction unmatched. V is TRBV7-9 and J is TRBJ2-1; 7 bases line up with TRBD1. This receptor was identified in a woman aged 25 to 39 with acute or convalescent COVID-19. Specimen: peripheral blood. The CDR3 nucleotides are TGTGCCAGCAGCTTACCGGGACAGAATGAGCAGTTCTTC. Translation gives CASSLPGQNEQFF. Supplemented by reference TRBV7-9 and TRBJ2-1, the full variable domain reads DTGVSQNPRHKITKRGQNVTFRCDPISEHNRLYWYRQTLGQGPEFLTYFQNEAQLEKSRLLSDRFSAERPKGSFSTLEIQRTEQGDSAMYLCASSLPGQNEQFFGPGTRLTVL.